This T cell receptor (beta chain) was documented in a study of T cell responses to AZD1222 COVID-19 vaccine. Overall study results and limits: Nearly half of the spike-specific TCRs reportedly recognize variant regions that carry no mutations. Two AZD1222 administrations were followed by greater Spike-specific TCR breadth and depth. Most donors were white British, females outnumbered males, and clonal diversity was possibly underestimated. The peak T cell response came first, and repertoires were sampled only after it.

The data were produced by immunoSEQ multiplex PCR, yet TCRdb's version contains in-frame clones alone and is incomplete. The sample has approximately 160,000 clones, 90% to 95% seen once. The CDR3 is made up of 20 amino acids. Germline V lookup: CDR1 LGHDT, CDR2 YNNKEL (reference sequence). Trimming pared 4 bases from V and 0 bases from J, leaving 25 bases between. A few counts support this clone. The antigen is not known. Material: peripheral blood, obtained on day 0 of AZD1222 vaccination. The V and J genes are TRBV3-1 (or the pseudogene TRBV3-2) and TRBJ1-5, with D tentatively TRBD1 (6 bases). The origin of this receptor is an adult in good health. Here the CDR3 DNA reads TGTGCCAGCAGCCTTTTTGGACAGCCTCAACTCAACAATAGCAATCAGCCCCAGCATTTT. It codes for CASSLFGQPQLNNSNQPQHF.